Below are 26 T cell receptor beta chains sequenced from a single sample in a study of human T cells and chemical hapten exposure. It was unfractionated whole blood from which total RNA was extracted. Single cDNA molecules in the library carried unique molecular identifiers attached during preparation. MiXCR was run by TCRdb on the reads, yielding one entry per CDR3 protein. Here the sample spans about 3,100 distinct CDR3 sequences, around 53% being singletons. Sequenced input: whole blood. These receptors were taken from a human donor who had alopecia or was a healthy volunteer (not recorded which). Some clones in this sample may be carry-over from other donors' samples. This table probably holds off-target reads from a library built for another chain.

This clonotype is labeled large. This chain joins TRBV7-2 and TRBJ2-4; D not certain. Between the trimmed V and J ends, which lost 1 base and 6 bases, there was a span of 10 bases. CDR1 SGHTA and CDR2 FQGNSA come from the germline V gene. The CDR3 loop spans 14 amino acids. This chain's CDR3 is CASSLVRQPNIQYF. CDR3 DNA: TGTGCCAGCAGCTTAGTTCGGCAGCCAAACATTCAGTACTTC.

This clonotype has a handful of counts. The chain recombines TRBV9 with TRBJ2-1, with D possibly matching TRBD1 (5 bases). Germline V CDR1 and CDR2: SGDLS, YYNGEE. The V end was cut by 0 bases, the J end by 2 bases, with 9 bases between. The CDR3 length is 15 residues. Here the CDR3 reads CASSVEQVAYNEQFF. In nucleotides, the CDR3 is TGTGCCAGCAGCGTAGAACAGGTAGCCTACAATGAGCAGTTCTTC.

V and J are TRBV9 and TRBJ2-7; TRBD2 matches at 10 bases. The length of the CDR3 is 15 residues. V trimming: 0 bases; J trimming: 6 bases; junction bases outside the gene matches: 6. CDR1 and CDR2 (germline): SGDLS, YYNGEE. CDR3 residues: CASSVASGSPFEQYF. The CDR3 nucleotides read TGTGCCAGCAGCGTAGCTAGCGGGAGCCCTTTCGAGCAGTACTTC.

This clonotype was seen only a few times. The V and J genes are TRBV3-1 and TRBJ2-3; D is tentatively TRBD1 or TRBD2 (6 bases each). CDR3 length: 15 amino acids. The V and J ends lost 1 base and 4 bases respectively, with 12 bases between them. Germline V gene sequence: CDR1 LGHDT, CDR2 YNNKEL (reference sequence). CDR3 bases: TGTGCCAGCAGCCAAGTACAGGGACTCGCAGATACGCAGTATTTT. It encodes CASSQVQGLADTQYF.

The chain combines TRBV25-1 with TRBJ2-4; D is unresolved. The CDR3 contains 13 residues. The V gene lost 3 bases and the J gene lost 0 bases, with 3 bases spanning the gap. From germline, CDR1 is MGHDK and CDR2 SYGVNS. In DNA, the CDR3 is TGTGCCAGCAGTGACAGAGCCAAAAACATTCAGTACTTC. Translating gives CASSDRAKNIQYF. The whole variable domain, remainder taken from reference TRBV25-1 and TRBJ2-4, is EADIYQTPRYLVIGTGKKITLECSQTMGHDKMYWYQQDPGMELHLIHYSYGVNSTEKGDLSSESTVSRIRTEHFPLTLESARPSHTSQYLCASSDRAKNIQYFGAGTRLSVL.

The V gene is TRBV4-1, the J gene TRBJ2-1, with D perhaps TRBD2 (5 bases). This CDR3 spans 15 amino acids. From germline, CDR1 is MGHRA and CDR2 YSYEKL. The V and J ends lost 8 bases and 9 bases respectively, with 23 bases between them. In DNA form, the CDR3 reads TGCGCCAGCGAGTTTGCCGTGAGGAGGCGCCCTGAGCAGTTCTTC. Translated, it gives CASEFAVRRRPEQFF.

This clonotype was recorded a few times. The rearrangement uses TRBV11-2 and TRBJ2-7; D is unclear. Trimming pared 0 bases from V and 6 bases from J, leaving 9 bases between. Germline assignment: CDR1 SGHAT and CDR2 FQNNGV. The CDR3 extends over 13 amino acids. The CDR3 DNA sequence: TGTGCCAGCAGCTTAGAGGTATTAGGCGAGCAGTACTTC. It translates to CASSLEVLGEQYF.

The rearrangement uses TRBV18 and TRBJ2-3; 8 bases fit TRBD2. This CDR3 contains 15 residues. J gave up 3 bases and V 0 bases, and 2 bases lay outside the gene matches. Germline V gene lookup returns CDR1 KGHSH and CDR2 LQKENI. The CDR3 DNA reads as TGTGCCAGCTCACCACCGGGACTAGTTACAGATACGCAGTATTTT. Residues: CASSPPGLVTDTQYF. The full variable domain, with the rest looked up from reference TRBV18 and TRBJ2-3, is NAGVMQNPRHLVRRRGQEARLRCSPMKGHSHVYWYRQLPEEGLKFMVYLQKENIIDESGMPKERFSAEFPKEGPSILRIQQVVRGDSAAYFCASSPPGLVTDTQYFGPGTRLTVL.

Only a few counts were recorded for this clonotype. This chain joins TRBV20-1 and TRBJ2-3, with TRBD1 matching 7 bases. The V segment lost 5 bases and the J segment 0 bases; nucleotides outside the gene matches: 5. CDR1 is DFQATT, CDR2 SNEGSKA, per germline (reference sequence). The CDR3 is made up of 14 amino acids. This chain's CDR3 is CSAGHRGSTDTQYF. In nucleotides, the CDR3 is TGCAGTGCTGGACACAGGGGCAGCACAGATACGCAGTATTTT.

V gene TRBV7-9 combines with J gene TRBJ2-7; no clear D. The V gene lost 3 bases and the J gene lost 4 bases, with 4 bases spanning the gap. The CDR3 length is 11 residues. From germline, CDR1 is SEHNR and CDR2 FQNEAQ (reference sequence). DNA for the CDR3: TGTGCCAGCAGCTTTTCTTACGAGCAGTACTTC. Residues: CASSFSYEQYF.

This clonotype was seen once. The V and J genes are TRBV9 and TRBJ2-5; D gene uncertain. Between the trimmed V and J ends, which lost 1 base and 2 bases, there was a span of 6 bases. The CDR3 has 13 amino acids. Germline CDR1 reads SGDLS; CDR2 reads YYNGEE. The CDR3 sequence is CASSVLPQETQYF. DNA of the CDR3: TGTGCCAGCAGCGTACTGCCGCAAGAGACCCAGTACTTC.

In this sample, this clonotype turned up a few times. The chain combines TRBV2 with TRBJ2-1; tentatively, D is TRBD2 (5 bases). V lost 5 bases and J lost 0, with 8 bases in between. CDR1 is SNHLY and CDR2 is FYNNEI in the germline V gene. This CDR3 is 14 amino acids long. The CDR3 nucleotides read TGTGCCAGCAGTCGGGAATCCTCCTACAATGAGCAGTTCTTC. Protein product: CASSRESSYNEQFF.

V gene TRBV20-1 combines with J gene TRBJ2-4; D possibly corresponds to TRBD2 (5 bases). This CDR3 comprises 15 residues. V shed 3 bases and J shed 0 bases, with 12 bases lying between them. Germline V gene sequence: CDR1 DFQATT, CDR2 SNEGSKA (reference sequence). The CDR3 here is CSAREDWGAKNIQYF. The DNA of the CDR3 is TGCAGTGCTAGGGAGGACTGGGGAGCCAAAAACATTCAGTACTTC.

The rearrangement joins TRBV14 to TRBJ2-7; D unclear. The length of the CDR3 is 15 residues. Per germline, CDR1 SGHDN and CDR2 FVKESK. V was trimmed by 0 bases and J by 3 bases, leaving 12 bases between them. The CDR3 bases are TGTGCCAGCAGCCAAGAGACGGACGTCCTCTACGAGCAGTACTTC. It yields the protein CASSQETDVLYEQYF.

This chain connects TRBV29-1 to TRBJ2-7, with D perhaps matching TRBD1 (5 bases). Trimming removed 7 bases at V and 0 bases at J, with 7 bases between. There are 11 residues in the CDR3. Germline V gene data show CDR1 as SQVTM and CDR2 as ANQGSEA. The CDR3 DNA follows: TGCAGCGGCAGGGTCTCCTACGAGCAGTACTTC. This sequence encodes CSGRVSYEQYF.

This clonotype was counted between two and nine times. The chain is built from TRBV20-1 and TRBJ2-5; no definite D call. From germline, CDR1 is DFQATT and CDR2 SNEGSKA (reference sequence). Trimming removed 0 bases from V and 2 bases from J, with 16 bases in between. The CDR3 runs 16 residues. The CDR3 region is CSARDAQASIQETQYF. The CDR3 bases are TGCAGTGCTAGAGATGCGCAGGCCAGTATACAAGAGACCCAGTACTTC.

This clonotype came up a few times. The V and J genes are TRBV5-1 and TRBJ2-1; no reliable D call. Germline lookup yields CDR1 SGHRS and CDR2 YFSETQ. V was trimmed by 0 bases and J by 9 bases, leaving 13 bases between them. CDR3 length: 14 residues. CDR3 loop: CASSLDLPDGEQFF. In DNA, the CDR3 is TGCGCCAGCAGCTTGGATCTACCCGACGGTGAGCAGTTCTTC.

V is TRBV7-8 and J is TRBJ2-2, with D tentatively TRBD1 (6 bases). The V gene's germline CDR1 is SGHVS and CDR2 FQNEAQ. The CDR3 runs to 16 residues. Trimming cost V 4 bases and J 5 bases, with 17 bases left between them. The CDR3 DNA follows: TGTGCCAGCAGCTCCGGGACACCAAGTAGGACCGGGGAGCTGTTTTTT. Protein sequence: CASSSGTPSRTGELFF.

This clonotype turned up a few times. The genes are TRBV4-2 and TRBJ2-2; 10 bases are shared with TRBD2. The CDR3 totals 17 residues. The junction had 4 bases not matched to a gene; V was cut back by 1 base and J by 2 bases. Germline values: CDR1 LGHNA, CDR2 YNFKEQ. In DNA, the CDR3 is TGTGCCAGCAGCCAAGTCGGACTAGCGGACAACACCGGGGAGCTGTTTTTT. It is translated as CASSQVGLADNTGELFF.

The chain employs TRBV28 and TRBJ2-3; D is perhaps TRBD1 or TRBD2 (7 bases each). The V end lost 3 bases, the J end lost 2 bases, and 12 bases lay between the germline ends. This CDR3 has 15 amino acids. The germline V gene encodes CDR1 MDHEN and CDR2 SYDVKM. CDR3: CASSLQGGHTDTQYF. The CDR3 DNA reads TGTGCCAGCAGTTTGCAGGGGGGGCACACAGATACGCAGTATTTT. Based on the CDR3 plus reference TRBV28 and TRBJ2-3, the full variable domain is DVKVTQSSRYLVKRTGEKVFLECVQDMDHENMFWYRQDPGLGLRLIYFSYDVKMKEKGDIPEGYSVSREKKERFSLILESASTNQTSMYLCASSLQGGHTDTQYFGPGTRLTVL.

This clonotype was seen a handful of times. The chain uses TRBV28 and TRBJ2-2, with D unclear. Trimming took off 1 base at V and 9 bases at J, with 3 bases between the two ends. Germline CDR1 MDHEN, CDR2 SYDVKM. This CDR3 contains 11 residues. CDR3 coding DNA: TGTGCCAGCAGTTTATCGCGGGAGCTGTTTTTT. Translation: CASSLSRELFF.

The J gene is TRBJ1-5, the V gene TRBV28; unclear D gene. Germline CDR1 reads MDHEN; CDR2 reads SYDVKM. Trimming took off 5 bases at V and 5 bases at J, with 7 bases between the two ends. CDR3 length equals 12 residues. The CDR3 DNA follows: TGTGCCAGCAGTACGACTCATCAGCCCCAGCATTTT. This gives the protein CASSTTHQPQHF.

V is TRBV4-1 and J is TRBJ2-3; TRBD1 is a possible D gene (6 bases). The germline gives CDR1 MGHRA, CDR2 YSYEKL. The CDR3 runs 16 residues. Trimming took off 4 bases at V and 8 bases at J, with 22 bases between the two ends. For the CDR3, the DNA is TGCGCCAGCAGCCCCCCCGGCAGGGGTCATTGGGTTACGCAGTATTTT. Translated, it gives CASSPPGRGHWVTQYF.

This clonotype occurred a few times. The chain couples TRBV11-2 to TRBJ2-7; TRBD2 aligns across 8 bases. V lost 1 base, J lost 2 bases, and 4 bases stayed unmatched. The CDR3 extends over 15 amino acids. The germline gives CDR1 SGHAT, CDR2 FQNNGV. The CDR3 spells CASSLGRGETYEQYF. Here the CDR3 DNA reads TGTGCCAGCAGCTTAGGGCGGGGGGAAACCTACGAGCAGTACTTC.

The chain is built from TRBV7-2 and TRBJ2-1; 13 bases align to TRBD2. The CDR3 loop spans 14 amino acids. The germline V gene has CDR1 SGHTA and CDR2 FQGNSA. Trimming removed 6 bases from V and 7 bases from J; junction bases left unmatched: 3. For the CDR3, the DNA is TGTGCCAGCAGGGGGACTAGCGGGGTTAATGAGCAGTTCTTC. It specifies CASRGTSGVNEQFF.

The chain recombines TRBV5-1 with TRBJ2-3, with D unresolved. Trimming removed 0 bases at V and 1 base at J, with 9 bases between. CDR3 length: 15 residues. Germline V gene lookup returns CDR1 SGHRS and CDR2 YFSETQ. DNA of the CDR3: TGCGCCAGCAGCTTGGAATCGGCCGGCACAGATACGCAGTATTTT. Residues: CASSLESAGTDTQYF.